What follows are 9 T cell receptor beta chains derived from one specimen sequenced in a study of blood T cell repertoires in COVID-19. Only in-frame clones appear in the TCRdb table, and some are missing; sequencing was by immunoSEQ multiplex PCR. The data hold 250,000 to 300,000 clones, with about 91% observed a single time. The sample comprised peripheral blood. The source is a woman aged 25 to 39 who had recovered from COVID-19.

V and J are TRBV6-5 and TRBJ1-5, with a weak D call TRBD1 (5 bases). Germline CDR1 is MNHEY and CDR2 is SVGAGI. With 6 bases removed from V and 7 bases from J, the gap between germline ends came to 16 bases. This CDR3 is built from 14 residues. The CDR3 bases are TGTGCCAGCAGACTAGCGGGGCCGGGGCAGCCCCAGCATTTT. This translates into CASRLAGPGQPQHF.

The V gene is TRBV6-4, the J gene TRBJ2-1, with 8 bases lining up with TRBD2. Unmatched junction bases numbered 9, after V lost 0 bases and J lost 8 bases. Germline V gene sequence: CDR1 MRHNA, CDR2 SNTAGT. This CDR3 is 16 amino acids long. This CDR3 reads CASSDSSGDGGDEQFF. The CDR3 coding sequence is TGTGCCAGCAGTGACTCATCTGGGGACGGGGGGGATGAGCAGTTCTTC.

The rearrangement uses TRBV2 and TRBJ2-2; D is perhaps TRBD2 (6 bases). CDR1 SNHLY and CDR2 FYNNEI come from the germline V gene. The CDR3 totals 13 residues. V lost 8 bases, J lost 7 bases, and 14 bases lay in between. CDR3 sequence reads: CASLGTEGGELFF. The CDR3 DNA sequence: TGTGCCAGCCTAGGGACGGAGGGCGGGGAGCTGTTTTTT.

The chain combines TRBV5-8 with TRBJ2-1; 7 bases align to TRBD1. The CDR3 runs to 15 residues. CDR1 and CDR2 (germline): SGHTS, YDEGEE. V dropped 2 bases and J dropped 2; count of bases not matched to a gene: 4. CDR3 amino acids: CASSFSTGAYNEQFF. The CDR3 DNA reads as TGTGCCAGCAGCTTTAGCACAGGGGCCTACAATGAGCAGTTCTTC. The variable domain in full, with the rest retrieved from reference TRBV5-8 and TRBJ2-1, is EAGVTQSPTHLIKTRGQQATLRCSPISGHTSVYWYQQALGLGLQFLLWYDEGEERNRGNFPPRFSGRQFPNYSSELNVNALELEDSALYLCASSFSTGAYNEQFFGPGTRLTVL.

The chain combines TRBV6-1 with TRBJ1-2; TRBD1 is a possible D gene (6 bases). Germline V lookup: CDR1 MNHNS, CDR2 SASEGT. The CDR3 is 12 amino acids. V lost 3 bases to trimming and J lost 7 bases, with 9 bases between them. Here the CDR3 reads CASSDRGAGYTF. CDR3 coding DNA: TGTGCCAGCAGTGACAGGGGTGCTGGCTACACCTTC.

The chain employs TRBV6-2 or TRBV6-3 and TRBJ2-7; TRBD1 is a possible D gene (5 bases). Per the germline V gene, CDR1 is MNHEY and CDR2 is SVGEGT. This CDR3 is 17 amino acids long. V was trimmed by 0 bases and J by 1 base, leaving 16 bases between them. CDR3 nucleotides: TGTGCCAGCAGTTACTCCAAAGGGGCAGGGTTATCCTACGAGCAGTACTTC. Residues: CASSYSKGAGLSYEQYF.

The chain uses TRBV5-4 and TRBJ1-1, with TRBD1 matching 8 bases. From germline, CDR1 is SGHNT and CDR2 YYREEE (reference sequence). Losses at the gene ends were 0 bases for V and 4 bases for J; bases not matched to a gene: 11. This CDR3 region has 17 residues. The CDR3 DNA is TGTGCCAGCAGCTTGGTTAAACGCAGGGGGCTTGTCACTGAAGCTTTCTTT. It codes for CASSLVKRRGLVTEAFF.

This chain uses TRBV29-1 with TRBJ2-1; the match to TRBD2 covers 11 bases. CDR1 is SQVTM, CDR2 ANQGSEA, per germline. V shed 3 bases, J shed 9 bases, and the junction held 10 bases outside the gene matches. The CDR3 length is 15 residues. The CDR3 sequence is CSVERWLAGGGEQFF. The CDR3 DNA follows: TGCAGCGTTGAGCGGTGGCTAGCGGGGGGAGGTGAGCAGTTCTTC.

The chain combines TRBV7-9 with TRBJ2-7, with D possibly being TRBD1 (6 bases). CDR1 and CDR2 from the germline V gene are SEHNR and FQNEAQ (reference sequence). The CDR3 is 16 amino acids. V was pared by 5 bases and J by 3 bases, with 20 bases between. CDR3 nucleotide sequence: TGTGCCAGCAGCCCGTTCTCTTGGGGGACAAACTACGAGCAGTACTTC. It codes for CASSPFSWGTNYEQYF.